These T cell receptor beta chains were read from a single sample in a study of post-analysis software for immune sequencing data. MiXCR was run by TCRdb on the PCR reads, yielding one entry per CDR3 protein. The sample records about half a million distinct CDR3 sequences, 34% being singletons. The material sequenced was blood. The receptor source for this set is a girl under 18 with multiple sclerosis. CDR3s include the opening cysteine and the closing phenylalanine or tryptophan. A D gene is named only where the DNA matches it firmly. Some rows mark clone size as missing; the rest say once, few, many or name a class of expanded clone.

>TRBV12-3/TRBV12-4|-|TRBJ2-2|TRBD2
CASSYRVWLAGGFPGELFF
TGTGCCAGCAGCTACAGGGTGTGGCTAGCGGGGGGTTTTCCCGGGGAGCTGTTTTTT
>TRBV28|-|TRBJ1-2|TRBD1
CASSLPSGGRGYTF
TGTGCCAGCAGTTTACCGTCAGGGGGGAGGGGCTACACCTTC
>TRBV24-1|-|TRBJ2-5|TRBD2
CDTSDPSGGAQETQYF
TGTGACACCAGTGACCCTAGCGGGGGGGCTCAAGAGACCCAGTACTTC
>TRBV5-1|few|TRBJ2-3|-
CASSLEAGWADTQYF
TGCGCCAGCAGCTTGGAGGCAGGGTGGGCAGATACGCAGTATTTT
>TRBV29-1|few|TRBJ2-5|-
CSVGEGRKETQYF
TGCAGCGTTGGAGAGGGGAGGAAAGAGACCCAGTACTTC
>TRBV12-3/TRBV12-4|-|TRBJ2-5|-
CASSFSGDPRETQYF
TGTGCCAGCAGTTTCTCAGGGGACCCCCGGGAGACCCAGTACTTC
>TRBV13|-|TRBJ2-1|-
CASSLGSAGEQFF
TGTGCCAGCAGCTTAGGTTCTGCGGGGGAGCAGTTCTTC
>TRBV9|few|TRBJ2-5|TRBD1
CASSVGIDREETQYF
TGTGCCAGCAGCGTCGGTATCGACAGGGAAGAGACCCAGTACTTC
>TRBV5-1|-|TRBJ1-1|TRBD1
CASSLSFTGGSEGEAFF
TGCGCCAGCAGCTTGTCCTTTACAGGGGGATCCGAGGGTGAAGCTTTCTTT
>TRBV20-1|-|TRBJ2-7|TRBD2
CSARDLASGRSEQYF
TGCAGTGCTAGAGATCTTGCTAGCGGGAGGAGCGAGCAGTACTTC
>TRBV4-1|-|TRBJ1-2|-
CASSQDLGPRGGYTF
TGCGCCAGCAGCCAAGATCTTGGGCCGAGAGGTGGCTACACCTTC
>TRBV29-1|few|TRBJ2-3|-
CSVDESGQFTDTQYF
TGCAGCGTTGATGAGTCTGGACAGTTCACAGATACGCAGTATTTT
>TRBV28|-|TRBJ2-3|TRBD2
CASSSPGSGGYTDTQYF
TGTGCCAGCAGTTCCCCGGGTAGCGGGGGCTACACAGATACGCAGTATTTT
>TRBV27|-|TRBJ1-2|-
CASSSLRVLSTSEAYGYTF
TGTGCCAGCAGTTCCTTAAGGGTCTTGAGTACAAGTGAAGCCTATGGCTACACCTTC
>TRBV11-2|-|TRBJ1-2|-
CASSLGMGPKSGNYGYTF
TGTGCCAGCAGCTTAGGGATGGGACCGAAAAGCGGGAACTATGGCTACACCTTC
>TRBV29-1|-|TRBJ1-1|TRBD1
CSAVGLGQKLNTEAFF
TGCAGCGCCGTGGGATTGGGACAGAAGTTGAACACTGAAGCTTTCTTT
>TRBV21-1|-|TRBJ2-7|-
CASSTEREYEQYF
TGTGCCAGCAGCACCGAGCGGGAGTACGAGCAGTACTTC
>TRBV7-8|-|TRBJ1-4|-
CASSLQGRGEDEKLFF
TGTGCCAGCAGCTTGCAGGGACGAGGCGAGGATGAAAAACTGTTTTTT
>TRBV6-6|-|TRBJ1-5|-
CASSYGRGAQPQHF
TGTGCCAGCAGTTATGGGCGAGGGGCGCAGCCCCAGCATTTT
>TRBV3-1|-|TRBJ1-2|-
CASSQGPRIYGYTF
TGTGCCAGCAGCCAAGGGCCAAGGATCTATGGCTACACCTTC
>TRBV29-1|-|TRBJ2-6|-
CSVPGASSGANVLTF
TGCAGCGTTCCTGGGGCCTCCTCTGGGGCCAACGTCCTGACTTTC
>TRBV29-1|many|TRBJ1-2|-
CSVDHSNYGYTF
TGCAGCGTTGATCACAGTAACTATGGCTACACCTTC
>TRBV20-1|few|TRBJ2-5|TRBD2
CSAPPRGAHQETQYF
TGCAGTGCTCCCCCGCGGGGGGCGCACCAAGAGACCCAGTACTTC
>TRBV7-9|few|TRBJ2-1|-
CASSTMGGRSSYNEQFF
TGTGCCAGCAGCACAATGGGGGGAAGGAGCTCCTACAATGAGCAGTTCTTC
>TRBV29-1|few|TRBJ2-7|-
CSVEGSGEAYEQYF
TGCAGCGTTGAAGGGTCGGGGGAGGCCTACGAGCAGTACTTC
>TRBV10-3|once|TRBJ1-2|-
CAVSDSANYGYTF
TGTGCCGTCAGTGACTCTGCTAACTATGGCTACACCTTC
>TRBV7-2|once|TRBJ1-5|-
CASSRTGRNSNQPQHF
TGTGCCAGCAGCCGGACGGGGAGAAATAGCAATCAGCCCCAGCATTTT
>TRBV5-6|many|TRBJ2-3|TRBD1
CASSPGTAASTDTQYF
TGTGCCAGCAGCCCCGGGACAGCAGCTAGCACAGATACGCAGTATTTT
>TRBV13|few|TRBJ2-3|-
CASSSRWGGETDTQYF
TGTGCCAGCAGCTCCAGATGGGGCGGGGAAACAGATACGCAGTATTTT
>TRBV6-6|few|TRBJ2-1|-
CASSYSGRRVTHNEQFF
TGTGCCAGCAGTTACTCCGGACGACGGGTCACCCACAATGAGCAGTTCTTC
>TRBV4-1|few|TRBJ1-6|-
CASSQVRVSPLHF
TGCGCCAGCAGCCAAGTAAGGGTTTCACCCCTCCACTTT
>TRBV6-5|-|TRBJ2-1|-
CASSYSWGNEQFF
TGTGCCAGCAGTTACTCGTGGGGCAATGAGCAGTTCTTC
>TRBV20-1|-|TRBJ2-1|TRBD2
CSARALAGGPVNEQFF
TGCAGTGCTAGAGCCCTAGCGGGAGGCCCGGTAAATGAGCAGTTCTTC
>TRBV18|-|TRBJ2-1|-
CASSPPDQGIYNEQFF
TGTGCCAGCTCACCACCGGACCAGGGTATTTACAATGAGCAGTTCTTC
>TRBV15|few|TRBJ1-1|TRBD1
CATWPGQGSMNTEAFF
TGTGCCACTTGGCCTGGACAGGGGTCGATGAACACTGAAGCTTTCTTT
>TRBV6-5|-|TRBJ1-1|TRBD1
CASSFAGGNTEAFF
TGTGCCAGCAGTTTTGCAGGGGGGAACACTGAAGCTTTCTTT
>TRBV7-2|-|TRBJ2-5|-
CASSPSLEDPTQYF
TGTGCCAGCAGCCCATCACTGGAAGATCCCACCCAGTACTTC
>TRBV29-1|-|TRBJ2-5|-
CSVENGGLRETQYF
TGCAGCGTTGAGAATGGGGGGCTACGAGAGACCCAGTACTTC
>TRBV7-8|-|TRBJ1-5|-
CASSLEAGINQPQHF
TGTGCCAGCAGCTTAGAAGCGGGGATCAATCAGCCCCAGCATTTT
>TRBV20-1|-|TRBJ1-2|-
CSAREQPYGYTF
TGCAGTGCAAGGGAACAACCCTATGGCTACACCTTC
>TRBV4-1|few|TRBJ2-5|-
CASSQGGGFHPFQETQYF
TGCGCCAGCAGCCAAGGTGGAGGGTTTCATCCCTTTCAAGAGACCCAGTACTTC
>TRBV20-1|few|TRBJ1-2|TRBD1
CSAREPGQGVSGYTF
TGCAGTGCTAGAGAACCGGGACAGGGGGTATCTGGCTACACCTTC
>TRBV7-9|few|TRBJ2-1|-
CASRPRRVGDNEQFF
TGTGCCAGCAGACCCAGGAGGGTGGGAGACAATGAGCAGTTCTTC
>TRBV5-1|few|TRBJ2-1|TRBD2
CASSPSGGVAGNEQFF
TGCGCCAGCAGCCCCAGCGGGGGGGTCGCAGGGAATGAGCAGTTCTTC
>TRBV10-3|-|TRBJ1-5|-
CAISESGREPQHF
TGTGCCATCAGTGAGTCAGGACGGGAGCCCCAGCATTTT
>TRBV6-1|few|TRBJ2-4|-
CASSPGGASSDAEYF
TGTGCCAGCAGCCCCGGGGGCGCCTCCTCCGACGCGGAGTACTTC
>TRBV7-9|few|TRBJ2-1|TRBD1
CASSLVAGGDEQFF
TGTGCCAGCAGCTTAGTGGCAGGGGGCGATGAGCAGTTCTTC
>TRBV5-5|few|TRBJ2-1|-
CASSYIDEQFF
TGTGCCAGCAGCTATATCGATGAGCAGTTCTTC
>TRBV11-3|-|TRBJ2-1|-
CASSRDGNNEQFF
TGTGCCAGCAGCCGCGACGGAAACAATGAGCAGTTCTTC
>TRBV5-1|-|TRBJ1-1|TRBD1
CASSLAAGTGTEAFF
TGCGCCAGCAGCTTAGCAGCCGGGACAGGGACTGAAGCTTTCTTT
>TRBV10-3|-|TRBJ2-7|TRBD1
CAISVSKDRGSRTDEQYF
TGTGCCATCAGTGTCAGTAAGGACAGGGGGTCCCGAACCGACGAGCAGTACTTC
>TRBV12-3/TRBV12-4|few|TRBJ2-6|-
CASSVSGANVLTF
TGTGCCAGCAGTGTCTCTGGGGCCAACGTCCTGACTTTC
>TRBV20-1|-|TRBJ2-7|TRBD1
CSAVKGADCEQYF
TGCAGTGCTGTGAAGGGGGCGGACTGCGAGCAGTACTTC
>TRBV7-2|-|TRBJ1-1|-
CASSLERSNTEAFF
TGTGCCAGCAGCTTAGAGAGGTCGAACACTGAAGCTTTCTTT
>TRBV4-2|few|TRBJ1-5|-
CASSQHLAGDQPQHF
TGTGCCAGCAGCCAACACCTCGCGGGGGATCAGCCCCAGCATTTT
>TRBV16|-|TRBJ1-5|TRBD1
CASSQGDRGVGNQPQHF
TGTGCCAGCAGCCAAGGGGACAGGGGAGTGGGCAATCAGCCCCAGCATTTT
>TRBV6-5|-|TRBJ1-1|TRBD1
CASSYRDRGRGWKGTEAFF
TGTGCCAGCAGTTACCGGGACAGGGGGCGCGGATGGAAGGGCACTGAAGCTTTCTTT